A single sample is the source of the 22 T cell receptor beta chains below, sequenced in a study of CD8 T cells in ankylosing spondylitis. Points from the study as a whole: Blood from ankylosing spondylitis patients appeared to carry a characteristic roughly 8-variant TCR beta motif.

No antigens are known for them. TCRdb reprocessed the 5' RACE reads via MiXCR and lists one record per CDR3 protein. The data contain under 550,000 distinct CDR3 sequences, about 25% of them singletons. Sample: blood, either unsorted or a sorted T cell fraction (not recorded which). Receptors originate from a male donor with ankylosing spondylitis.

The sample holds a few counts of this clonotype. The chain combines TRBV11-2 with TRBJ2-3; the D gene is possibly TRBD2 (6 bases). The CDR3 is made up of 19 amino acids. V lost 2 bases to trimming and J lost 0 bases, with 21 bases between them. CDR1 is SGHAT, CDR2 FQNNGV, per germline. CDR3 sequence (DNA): TGTGCCAGCAGCTTAAGAGTAAAGGCGGGACGGATTAGCACAGATACGCAGTATTTT. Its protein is CASSLRVKAGRISTDTQYF.

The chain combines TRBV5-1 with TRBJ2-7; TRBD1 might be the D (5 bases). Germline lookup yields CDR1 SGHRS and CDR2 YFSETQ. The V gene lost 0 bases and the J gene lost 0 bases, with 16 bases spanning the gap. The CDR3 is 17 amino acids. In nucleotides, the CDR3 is TGCGCCAGCAGCTTGGCCAGGGCTTCAAGCACCTCCTACGAGCAGTACTTC. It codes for CASSLARASSTSYEQYF.

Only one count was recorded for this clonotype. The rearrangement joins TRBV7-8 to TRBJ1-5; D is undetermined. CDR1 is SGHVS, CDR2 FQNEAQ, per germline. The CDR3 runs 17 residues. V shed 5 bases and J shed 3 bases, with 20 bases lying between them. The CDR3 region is CASSLEGRQAPNQPQHF. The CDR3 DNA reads TGTGCCAGCAGCCTTGAAGGAAGGCAGGCTCCCAATCAGCCCCAGCATTTT.

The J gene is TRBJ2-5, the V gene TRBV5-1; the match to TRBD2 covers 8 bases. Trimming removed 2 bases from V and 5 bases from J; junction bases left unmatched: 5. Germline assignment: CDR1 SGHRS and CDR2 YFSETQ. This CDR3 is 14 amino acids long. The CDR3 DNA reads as TGCGCCAGCAGCTTCCCGGGGACTAGGGAGACCCAGTACTTC. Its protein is CASSFPGTRETQYF.

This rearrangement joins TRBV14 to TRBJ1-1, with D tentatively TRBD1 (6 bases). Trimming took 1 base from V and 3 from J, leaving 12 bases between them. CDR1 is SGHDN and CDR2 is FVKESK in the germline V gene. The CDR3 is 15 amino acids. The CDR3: CASSQVGGADTEAFF. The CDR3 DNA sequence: TGTGCCAGCAGCCAAGTCGGGGGCGCGGACACTGAAGCTTTCTTT.

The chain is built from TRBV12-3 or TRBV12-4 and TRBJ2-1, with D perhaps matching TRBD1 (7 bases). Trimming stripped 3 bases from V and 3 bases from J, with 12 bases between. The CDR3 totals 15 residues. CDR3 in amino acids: CASSFSGGLYNEQFF. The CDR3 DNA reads TGTGCCAGCAGTTTTTCAGGGGGACTCTACAATGAGCAGTTCTTC.

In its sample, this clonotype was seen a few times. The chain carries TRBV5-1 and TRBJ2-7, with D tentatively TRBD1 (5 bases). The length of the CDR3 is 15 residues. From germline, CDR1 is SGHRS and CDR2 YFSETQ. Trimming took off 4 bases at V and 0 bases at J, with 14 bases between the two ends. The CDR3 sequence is CASSARRASSYEQYF. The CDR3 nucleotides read TGCGCCAGCAGCGCCCGCAGGGCTAGCTCCTACGAGCAGTACTTC.

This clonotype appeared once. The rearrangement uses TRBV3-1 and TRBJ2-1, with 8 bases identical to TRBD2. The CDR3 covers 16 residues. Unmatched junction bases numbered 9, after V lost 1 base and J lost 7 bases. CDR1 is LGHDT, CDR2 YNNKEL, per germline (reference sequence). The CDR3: CASSQAGWGTSNEQFF. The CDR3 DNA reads TGTGCCAGCAGCCAAGCGGGCTGGGGGACTAGTAATGAGCAGTTCTTC.

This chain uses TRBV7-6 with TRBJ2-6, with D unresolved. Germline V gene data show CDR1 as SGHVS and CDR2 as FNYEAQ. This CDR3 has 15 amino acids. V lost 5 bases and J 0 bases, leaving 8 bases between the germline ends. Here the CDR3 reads CASSTTVSGANVLTF. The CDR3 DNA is TGTGCCAGCAGCACTACAGTCTCTGGGGCCAACGTCCTGACTTTC.

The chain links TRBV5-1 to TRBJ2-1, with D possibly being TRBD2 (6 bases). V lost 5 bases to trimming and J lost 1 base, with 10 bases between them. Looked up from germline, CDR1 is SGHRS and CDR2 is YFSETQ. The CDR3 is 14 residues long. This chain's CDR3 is CASRIRGSYNEQFF. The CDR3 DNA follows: TGCGCCAGCAGGATCCGGGGGTCCTACAATGAGCAGTTCTTC. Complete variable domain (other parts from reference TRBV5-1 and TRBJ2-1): KAGVTQTPRYLIKTRGQQVTLSCSPISGHRSVSWYQQTPGQGLQFLFEYFSETQRNKGNFPGRFSGRQFSNSRSEMNVSTLELGDSALYLCASRIRGSYNEQFFGPGTRLTVL.

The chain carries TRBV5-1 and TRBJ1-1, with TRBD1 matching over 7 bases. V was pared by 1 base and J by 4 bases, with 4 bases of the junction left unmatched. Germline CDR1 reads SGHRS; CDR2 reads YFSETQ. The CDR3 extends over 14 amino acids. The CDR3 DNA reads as TGCGCCAGCAGCTTGCAGGGGGGGAGCACTGAAGCTTTCTTT. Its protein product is CASSLQGGSTEAFF.

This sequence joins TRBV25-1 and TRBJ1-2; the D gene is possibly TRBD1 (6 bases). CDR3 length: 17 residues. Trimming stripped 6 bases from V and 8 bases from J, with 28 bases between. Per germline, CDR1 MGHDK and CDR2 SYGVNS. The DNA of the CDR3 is TGTGCCAGCAGCTCCTCCCCGTGGGGGGGGCGCGTCGGCGGCTACACCTTC. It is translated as CASSSSPWGGRVGGYTF.

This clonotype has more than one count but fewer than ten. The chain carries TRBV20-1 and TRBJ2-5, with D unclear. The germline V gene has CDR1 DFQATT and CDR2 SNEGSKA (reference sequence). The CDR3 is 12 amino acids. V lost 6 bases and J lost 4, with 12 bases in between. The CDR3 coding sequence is TGCAGTGCCCTGGACGAGGTAGAGACCCAGTACTTC. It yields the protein CSALDEVETQYF.

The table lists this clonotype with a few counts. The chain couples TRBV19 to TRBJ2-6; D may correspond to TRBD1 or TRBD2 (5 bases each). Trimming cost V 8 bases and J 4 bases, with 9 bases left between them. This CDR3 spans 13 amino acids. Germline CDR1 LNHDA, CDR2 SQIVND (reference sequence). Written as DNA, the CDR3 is TGTGCCAGTCAGGGACCCGGGGCCAACGTCCTGACTTTC. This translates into CASQGPGANVLTF.

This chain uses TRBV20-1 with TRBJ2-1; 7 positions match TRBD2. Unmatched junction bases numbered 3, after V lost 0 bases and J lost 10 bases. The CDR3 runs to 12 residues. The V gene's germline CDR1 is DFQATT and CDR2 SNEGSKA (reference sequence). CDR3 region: CSAREPGLEQFF. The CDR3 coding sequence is TGCAGTGCTAGAGAGCCGGGACTAGAGCAGTTCTTC.

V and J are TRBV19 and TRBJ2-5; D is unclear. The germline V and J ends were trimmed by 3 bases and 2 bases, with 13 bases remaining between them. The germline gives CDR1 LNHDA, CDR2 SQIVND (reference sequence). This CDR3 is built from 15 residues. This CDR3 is CASSITMGEQETQYF. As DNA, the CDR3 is TGTGCCAGTAGTATTACTATGGGTGAACAAGAGACCCAGTACTTC.

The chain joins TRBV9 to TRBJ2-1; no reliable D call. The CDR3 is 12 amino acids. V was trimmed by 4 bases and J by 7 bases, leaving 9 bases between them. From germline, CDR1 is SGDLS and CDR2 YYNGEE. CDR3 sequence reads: CASSTEWNEQFF. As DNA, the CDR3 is TGTGCCAGCAGCACCGAATGGAATGAGCAGTTCTTC. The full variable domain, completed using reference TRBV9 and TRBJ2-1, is DSGVTQTPKHLITATGQRVTLRCSPRSGDLSVYWYQQSLDQGLQFLIQYYNGEERAKGNILERFSAQQFPDLHSELNLSSLELGDSALYFCASSTEWNEQFFGPGTRLTVL.

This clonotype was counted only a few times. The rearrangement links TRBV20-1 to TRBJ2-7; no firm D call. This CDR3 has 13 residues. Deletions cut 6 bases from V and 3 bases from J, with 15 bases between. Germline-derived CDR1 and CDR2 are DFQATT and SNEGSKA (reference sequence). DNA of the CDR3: TGCAGTGCGGAGCCTGGTAACTACTACGAGCAGTACTTC. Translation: CSAEPGNYYEQYF.

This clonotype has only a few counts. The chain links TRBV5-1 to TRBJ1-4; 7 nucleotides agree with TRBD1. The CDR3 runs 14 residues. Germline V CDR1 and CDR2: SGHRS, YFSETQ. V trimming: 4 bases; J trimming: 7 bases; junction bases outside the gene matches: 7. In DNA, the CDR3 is TGCGCCAGCAGCCCTGGGACAGTGACTGAAAAACTGTTTTTT. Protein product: CASSPGTVTEKLFF.

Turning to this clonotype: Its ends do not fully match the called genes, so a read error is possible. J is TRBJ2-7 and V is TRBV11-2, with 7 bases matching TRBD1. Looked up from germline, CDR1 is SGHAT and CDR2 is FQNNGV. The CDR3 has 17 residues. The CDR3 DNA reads TGTGCCATCAGCTTAGAGCGAGGGACAGTTAACTCCTACGAGCAGTACTTC. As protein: CAISLERGTVNSYEQYF.

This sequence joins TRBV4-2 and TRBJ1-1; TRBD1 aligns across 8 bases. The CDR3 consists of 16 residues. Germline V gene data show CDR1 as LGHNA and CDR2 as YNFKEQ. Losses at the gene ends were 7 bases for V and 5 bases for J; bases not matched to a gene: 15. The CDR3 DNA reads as TGTGCCAGCAAGGCAGGGGGCGCCGCATCAAGGACTGAAGCTTTCTTT. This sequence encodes CASKAGGAASRTEAFF.

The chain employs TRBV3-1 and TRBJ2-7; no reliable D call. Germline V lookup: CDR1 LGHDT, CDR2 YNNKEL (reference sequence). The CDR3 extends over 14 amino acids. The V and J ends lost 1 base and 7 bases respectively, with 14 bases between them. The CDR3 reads CASSQGPRFHEQYF. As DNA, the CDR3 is TGTGCCAGCAGCCAAGGACCGAGGTTCCATGAGCAGTACTTC.